The rows below give T cell receptor beta chains drawn from one sample of a study of human T cells and chemical hapten exposure. One entry per CDR3 protein, called by TCRdb with MiXCR from the RACE reads. The repertoire includes 70,000 to 80,000 distinct CDR3 sequences, approximately 35% of them detected once, and more than 7% sits in the top ten. The sample was whole blood, taken in connection with sensitization to the hapten diphenylcyclopropenone (DPC). These receptors all stem from a man in his forties with alopecia areata. Some clones in this sample may be carry-over from other donors' samples. Each CDR3 is given with its conserved first and last residue. Each record gives: clone size, J gene, D gene, V gene, CDR3 DNA, CDR3 protein. The D gene is left open where the match is weak. The size of a clone is reported for some rows only, either as once, few or many, or as a class for expanded clones.

size: .
J: TRBJ1-5
D: TRBD1
V: TRBV12-3/TRBV12-4
DNA: TGTGCCAGCAGTGTAGGGGGCGGCCAGCCCCAGCATTTT
CDR3: CASSVGGGQPQHF

size: .
J: TRBJ2-1
D: TRBD2
V: TRBV5-1
DNA: TGCGCCAGTTATGCGGGGGTCGGGATTTCCTACAATGAGCAGTTCTTC
CDR3: CASYAGVGISYNEQFF

size: few
J: TRBJ1-6
D: .
V: TRBV7-3
DNA: TGTGCCAGCAGCTTAGGCACCTCTAATTCACCCCTCCACTTT
CDR3: CASSLGTSNSPLHF

size: .
J: TRBJ2-1
D: TRBD2
V: TRBV20-1
DNA: TGCAGTGTTCCGGGACTAGCGGGAGGATGGAGTGAGCAGTTCTTC
CDR3: CSVPGLAGGWSEQFF

size: .
J: TRBJ1-1
D: .
V: TRBV27
DNA: TGTGCCAGCAGTTTGTATCAGAACACTGAAGCTTTCTTT
CDR3: CASSLYQNTEAFF

size: few
J: TRBJ2-3
D: TRBD2
V: TRBV7-9
DNA: TGTGCCAGCAGCTCTTTACTAGCGGGAGGTGCAGATACGCAGTATTTT
CDR3: CASSSLLAGGADTQYF

size: .
J: TRBJ2-4
D: .
V: TRBV11-2
DNA: TGTGCCAGCAGCTTGCCCTTGTTAGGGGCCAAAAACATTCAGTACTTC
CDR3: CASSLPLLGAKNIQYF

size: .
J: TRBJ1-1
D: .
V: TRBV5-1
DNA: TGCGCCAGCAGCGCCCCCCAGGGGACCTACACTGAAGCTTTCTTT
CDR3: CASSAPQGTYTEAFF

size: .
J: TRBJ2-3
D: .
V: TRBV29-1
DNA: TGCAGCGTTGCGAGGGTCAACACAGATACGCAGTATTTT
CDR3: CSVARVNTDTQYF

size: once
J: TRBJ1-2
D: TRBD1
V: TRBV10-3
DNA: TGTGCCATCAGTGAGGGGACAGCTAACTATGGCTACACCTTC
CDR3: CAISEGTANYGYTF

size: .
J: TRBJ2-1
D: .
V: TRBV7-2
DNA: TGTGCCAGCAGCTTAACCCACCGCGCGAGCTCCTACAATGAGCAGTTCTTC
CDR3: CASSLTHRASSYNEQFF

size: .
J: TRBJ2-1
D: .
V: TRBV20-1
DNA: TGCAGTGCTACCCCCGTAAAAGGAGACTACAATGAGCAGTTCTTC
CDR3: CSATPVKGDYNEQFF

size: .
J: TRBJ2-1
D: .
V: TRBV20-1
DNA: TGCAGTGCTAGATTGAGGTTACCGGGGCTACGAACCTACAATGAGCAGTTCTTC
CDR3: CSARLRLPGLRTYNEQFF

size: .
J: TRBJ2-2
D: TRBD2
V: TRBV7-9
DNA: TGTGCCACACCGCGGGAGATAGACACCGGGGAGCTGTTTTTT
CDR3: CATPREIDTGELFF

size: .
J: TRBJ1-1
D: .
V: TRBV11-2
DNA: TGTGCCAGCAGCATGGACACCTTGAGGGACACTGAAGCTTTCTTT
CDR3: CASSMDTLRDTEAFF

size: .
J: TRBJ2-2
D: .
V: TRBV15
DNA: TGTGCCACCAGCAGAGACGTAGGGACGAACACCGGGGAGCTGTTTTTT
CDR3: CATSRDVGTNTGELFF

size: .
J: TRBJ1-2
D: TRBD1
V: TRBV11-2
DNA: TGTGCCAGCAGCTTCGACAGGGGAGGATATGGCTACACCTTC
CDR3: CASSFDRGGYGYTF

size: .
J: TRBJ2-3
D: .
V: TRBV20-1
DNA: TGCAGTGCTAGAGATCTGTTCGAGGCAGCCCGAGATACGCAGTATTTT
CDR3: CSARDLFEAARDTQYF

size: .
J: TRBJ2-2
D: .
V: TRBV28
DNA: TGTGCCAGCAGGACCACAGGGAGCACCGGGGAGCTGTTTTTT
CDR3: CASRTTGSTGELFF

size: .
J: TRBJ2-7
D: TRBD2
V: TRBV28
DNA: TGTGCCAGCAGTTTCCTGGGGACTAGTGATAGCGAGCAGTACTTC
CDR3: CASSFLGTSDSEQYF

size: .
J: TRBJ2-7
D: TRBD2
V: TRBV29-1
DNA: TGCAGCGTTGAAGCCAACCCTAGCGGATCCTACGAGCAGTACTTC
CDR3: CSVEANPSGSYEQYF

size: medium-sized
J: TRBJ2-1
D: .
V: TRBV20-1
DNA: TGCAGTGCTAGAGGCGGGAATGATGATGAGCAGTTCTTC
CDR3: CSARGGNDDEQFF

size: few
J: TRBJ2-7
D: .
V: TRBV12-3/TRBV12-4
DNA: TGTGCCAGCAGTAATTCCGTGGCACTGAGAGAGCAGTACTTC
CDR3: CASSNSVALREQYF

size: .
J: TRBJ2-2
D: .
V: TRBV6-4
DNA: TGTGCCAGCAGCGTAGAGGGACGCGGGGAGCTGTTTTTT
CDR3: CASSVEGRGELFF

size: few
J: TRBJ1-5
D: TRBD1
V: TRBV10-2
DNA: TGCGCCAGCAGTGGAGGGGACAGCCGTCAGCCCCAGCATTTT
CDR3: CASSGGDSRQPQHF

size: once
J: TRBJ2-7
D: TRBD2
V: TRBV12-3/TRBV12-4
DNA: TGTGCCAGCAGTTTTGCCCCCTCTAGCGGGGGGCTCTACGAGCAGTACTTC
CDR3: CASSFAPSSGGLYEQYF

size: .
J: TRBJ1-1
D: TRBD1
V: TRBV6-5
DNA: TGTGCCAGCAGTTTAGCCCGACAGGGCGGGACTGAAGCTTTCTTT
CDR3: CASSLARQGGTEAFF

size: .
J: TRBJ2-7
D: .
V: TRBV6-6
DNA: TGTGCCAGTGAGACAGGCAGCTCCTACGAGCAGTACTTC
CDR3: CASETGSSYEQYF

size: .
J: TRBJ2-3
D: TRBD2
V: TRBV5-1
DNA: TGCGCCAGCAGCTTGGGATTGGGGACTAGCGGATGGGATACGCAGTATTTT
CDR3: CASSLGLGTSGWDTQYF

size: few
J: TRBJ2-7
D: .
V: TRBV6-5
DNA: TGTGCCAGCAGAGCGGACGTCACCCGGAACGAGCAGTACTTC
CDR3: CASRADVTRNEQYF

size: few
J: TRBJ2-3
D: .
V: TRBV29-1
DNA: TGCAGCGTTGACGGGCTAGGGGCAGATACGCAGTATTTT
CDR3: CSVDGLGADTQYF

size: few
J: TRBJ1-1
D: .
V: TRBV30
DNA: TGTGCCTGGTCGAGGGGGGACGGCGGGGTGGCTTTCTTT
CDR3: CAWSRGDGGVAFF

size: .
J: TRBJ2-1
D: .
V: TRBV10-3
DNA: TGTGCCATCAGTGCTTACTCCTACAATGAGCAGTTCTTC
CDR3: CAISAYSYNEQFF

size: few
J: TRBJ2-3
D: TRBD1
V: TRBV20-1
DNA: TGCAGTGCTAGAACGTGGACAGGGGGCACAGATACGCAGTATTTT
CDR3: CSARTWTGGTDTQYF

size: few
J: TRBJ1-4
D: .
V: TRBV4-1
DNA: TGCGCCAGCAGCCCCAGCCAGGGGGAAAAACTGTTTTTT
CDR3: CASSPSQGEKLFF

size: few
J: TRBJ2-7
D: TRBD1
V: TRBV13
DNA: TGTGCCAGCAGCTTAATAGGACAGGGCTACGAGCAGTACTTC
CDR3: CASSLIGQGYEQYF

size: .
J: TRBJ2-2
D: .
V: TRBV28
DNA: TGTGCCAGCAGTTTAAAGGGAAGAAACACCGGGGAGCTGTTTTTT
CDR3: CASSLKGRNTGELFF

size: .
J: TRBJ2-3
D: .
V: TRBV5-1
DNA: TGCGCCAGCAGCCTGGCAATAGCGGAGCAAACAGATACGCAGTATTTT
CDR3: CASSLAIAEQTDTQYF

size: .
J: TRBJ2-5
D: TRBD2
V: TRBV25-1
DNA: TGTGCCAGCAGTGAACTAGCGGGGGAGACCCAGTACTTC
CDR3: CASSELAGETQYF

size: .
J: TRBJ2-7
D: .
V: TRBV28
DNA: TGTGCCAGCAGTTTACCGGGACCGCAATACGAGCAGTACTTC
CDR3: CASSLPGPQYEQYF

size: few
J: TRBJ1-5
D: .
V: TRBV7-9
DNA: TGTGCCAGCAGCTTGTCAGGGTCCGATCAGCCCCAGCATTTT
CDR3: CASSLSGSDQPQHF

size: once
J: TRBJ2-3
D: TRBD2
V: TRBV12-3/TRBV12-4
DNA: TGTGCCAGCAGTCTCCCGGGACTAGCGGGAGCAGATACGCAGTATTTT
CDR3: CASSLPGLAGADTQYF

size: .
J: TRBJ2-3
D: .
V: TRBV5-1
DNA: TGCGCCAGCAGCTTGGATTCCGCAGGGGCAGATACGCAGTATTTT
CDR3: CASSLDSAGADTQYF

size: .
J: TRBJ2-1
D: TRBD2
V: TRBV5-1
DNA: TGCGCCAGCAGCTTGGGGGCTAGCGGAGGCTCCTACAATGAGCAGTTCTTC
CDR3: CASSLGASGGSYNEQFF

size: .
J: TRBJ2-2
D: .
V: TRBV18
DNA: TGTGCCAGCTCCCTTAGCGGATACACCGGGGAGCTGTTTTTT
CDR3: CASSLSGYTGELFF

size: .
J: TRBJ2-5
D: .
V: TRBV20-1
DNA: TGCAGTGCTTTAGGGGAGACCCAGTACTTC
CDR3: CSALGETQYF

size: .
J: TRBJ1-1
D: .
V: TRBV9
DNA: TGTGCCAGCAGCCCTAAGGGCCTCCCGGGCACTCAAGCTTTCTTT
CDR3: CASSPKGLPGTQAFF

size: .
J: TRBJ2-1
D: .
V: TRBV12-3/TRBV12-4
DNA: TGTGCCAGCAGTTCATTGGGCGTCAGCGGCTCCTACAATGAGCAGTTCTTC
CDR3: CASSSLGVSGSYNEQFF

size: .
J: TRBJ2-1
D: TRBD1
V: TRBV2
DNA: TGTGCCACGCCGGGACAGGGGGCCACAGCGACTCACAATGAGCAGTTCTTC
CDR3: CATPGQGATATHNEQFF

size: .
J: TRBJ1-1
D: .
V: TRBV5-5
DNA: TGTGCCAGCAGCTTGGTCGACTCTGAAGCTTTCTTT
CDR3: CASSLVDSEAFF

size: few
J: TRBJ1-6
D: TRBD1
V: TRBV27
DNA: TGTGCCAGCAGACAGGGGGTAGTCCATAATTCACCCCTCCACTTT
CDR3: CASRQGVVHNSPLHF

size: many
J: TRBJ1-3
D: .
V: TRBV7-9
DNA: TGTGCCAGCAGCTTAGCGCCCGATCCTCTGGCGTATTTT
CDR3: CASSLAPDPLAYF

size: .
J: TRBJ1-5
D: TRBD1
V: TRBV19
DNA: TGTGCCAGTAGTTCTCGACGGGACAGGGGAAGCAATCAGCCCCAGCATTTT
CDR3: CASSSRRDRGSNQPQHF

size: .
J: TRBJ2-7
D: TRBD2
V: TRBV20-1
DNA: TGCAGTGCTAGAGTCCTTTCAGCGGGAGGTGCCTACGAGCAGTACTTC
CDR3: CSARVLSAGGAYEQYF

size: .
J: TRBJ2-4
D: TRBD2
V: TRBV4-3
DNA: TGCGCCAGCAGCCAAGATCACGGGGGGTTAAACATTCAGTACTTC
CDR3: CASSQDHGGLNIQYF

size: large
J: TRBJ1-1
D: .
V: TRBV10-2
DNA: TGCGCCAGCAGGAAAAAGTGGACATCGCCTAGGACTGAAGCTTTCTTT
CDR3: CASRKKWTSPRTEAFF

size: once
J: TRBJ1-4
D: TRBD1
V: TRBV29-1
DNA: TGCAGCGTTGAAGGGCAGGGGGGGCTGTTTTTT
CDR3: CSVEGQGGLFF

size: once
J: TRBJ1-5
D: TRBD1
V: TRBV25-1
DNA: TGTGCCAGCAGTGGCGGGACAGGGGGCACGGAAGGCAATCAGCCCCAGCATTTT
CDR3: CASSGGTGGTEGNQPQHF